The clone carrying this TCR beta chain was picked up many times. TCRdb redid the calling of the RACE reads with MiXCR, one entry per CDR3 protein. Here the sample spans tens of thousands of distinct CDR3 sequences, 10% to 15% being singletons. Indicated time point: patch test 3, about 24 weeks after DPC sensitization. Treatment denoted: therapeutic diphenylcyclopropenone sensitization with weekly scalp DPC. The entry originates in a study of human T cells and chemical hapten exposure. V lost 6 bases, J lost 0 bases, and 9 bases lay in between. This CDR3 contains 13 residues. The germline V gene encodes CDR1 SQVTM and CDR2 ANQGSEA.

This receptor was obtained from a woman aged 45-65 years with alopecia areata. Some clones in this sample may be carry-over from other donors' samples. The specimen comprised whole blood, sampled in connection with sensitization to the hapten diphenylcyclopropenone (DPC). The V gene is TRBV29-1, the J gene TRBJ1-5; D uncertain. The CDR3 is CSVGRDSNQPQHF. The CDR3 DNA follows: TGCAGCGTCGGTAGGGATAGCAATCAGCCCCAGCATTTT.